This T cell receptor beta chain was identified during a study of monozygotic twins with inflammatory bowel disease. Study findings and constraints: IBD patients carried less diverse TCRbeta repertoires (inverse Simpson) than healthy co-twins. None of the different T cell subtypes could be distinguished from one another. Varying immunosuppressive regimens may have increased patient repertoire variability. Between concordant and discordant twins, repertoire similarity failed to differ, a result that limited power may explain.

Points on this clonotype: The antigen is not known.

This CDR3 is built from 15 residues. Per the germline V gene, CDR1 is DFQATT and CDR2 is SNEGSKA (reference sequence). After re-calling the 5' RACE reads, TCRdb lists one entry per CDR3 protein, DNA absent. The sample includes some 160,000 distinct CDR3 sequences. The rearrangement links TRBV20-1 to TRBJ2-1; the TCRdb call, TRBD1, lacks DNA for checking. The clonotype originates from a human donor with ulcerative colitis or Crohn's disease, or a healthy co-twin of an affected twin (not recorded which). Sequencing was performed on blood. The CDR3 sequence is CSAPGQRGRDNEQFF.